Each of the 25 T cell receptor beta chains below was sequenced from the same sample in a study of T cells after yellow fever vaccination. Each CDR3 protein gets one entry after TCRdb re-called the 5' RACE reads with MiXCR. Seen here are approximately 580,000 distinct CDR3 sequences, around 16% observed once, and the top ten hold around 15%. Specimen: PBMCs, collected less than 6 days after the first yellow fever vaccination. Receptors originate from a man between 18 and 35 years old who received the YFV17D yellow fever vaccine.

The genes are TRBV2 and TRBJ2-1; tentative D call: TRBD1 (5 bases). This CDR3 has 12 amino acids. Germline CDR1 SNHLY, CDR2 FYNNEI. The V end was cut by 7 bases, the J end by 6 bases, with 10 bases between. The CDR3 DNA is TGTGCCAGCATGCGGCAGGGCAATGAGCAGTTCTTC. As protein: CASMRQGNEQFF.

There are a few counts of this clonotype. The V gene is TRBV6-5, the J gene TRBJ2-5, with D hard to call. This CDR3 comprises 18 residues. Germline loops: CDR1 MNHEY, CDR2 SVGAGI. Trimming left V 2 bases short and J 5 bases short, with 24 bases between. The CDR3 region is CASSYASGWVMGRETQYF. The DNA of the CDR3 is TGTGCCAGCAGTTACGCCTCCGGGTGGGTCATGGGCCGGGAGACCCAGTACTTC.

This clonotype was seen more than once but under ten times. This chain connects TRBV29-1 to TRBJ2-7, with a weak D call TRBD2 (7 bases). Per the germline V gene, CDR1 is SQVTM and CDR2 is ANQGSEA. The CDR3 totals 15 residues. Trimming pared 6 bases from V and 1 base from J, leaving 19 bases between. The CDR3 DNA reads as TGCAGCGTCCAAAGGGGGGCGGGGGTGTCCTACGAGCAGTACTTC. This encodes CSVQRGAGVSYEQYF.

The V call is TRBV20-1, the J call TRBJ1-1; D not resolved. There are 11 residues in the CDR3. In germline, CDR1 is DFQATT, CDR2 SNEGSKA (reference sequence). Trimming cost V 6 bases and J 1 base, with 6 bases left between them. CDR3 loop: CSAKKNTEAFF. The CDR3 DNA reads TGCAGTGCCAAGAAGAACACTGAAGCTTTCTTT.

The chain joins TRBV4-1 to TRBJ1-5, with D unresolved. The V gene lost 1 base and the J gene lost 3 bases, with 10 bases spanning the gap. CDR1 and CDR2 from the germline V gene are MGHRA and YSYEKL. This CDR3 comprises 15 residues. CDR3 DNA: TGCGCCAGCAGCCAAGCTTCCAGTATCAATCAGCCCCAGCATTTT. It specifies CASSQASSINQPQHF.

This clonotype was observed a handful of times. The rearrangement links TRBV6-5 to TRBJ2-2; 13 bases fit TRBD2. With V trimmed by 1 base and J by 6 bases, 11 bases remained unmatched. In germline, CDR1 is MNHEY, CDR2 SVGAGI. The CDR3 sequence is 19 residues long. The CDR3 loop reads CASSYYGPTSGGPPGELFF. For the CDR3, the DNA is TGTGCCAGCAGTTACTACGGTCCGACTAGCGGGGGGCCACCCGGGGAGCTGTTTTTT.

This sequence joins TRBV12-3 or TRBV12-4 and TRBJ2-2, with 11 bases lining up with TRBD2. The V segment lost 6 bases and the J segment 5 bases; nucleotides outside the gene matches: 8. The CDR3 has 16 amino acids. The CDR3 reads CASRLTSGGQTGELFF. In DNA, the CDR3 is TGTGCCAGCAGGCTCACTAGCGGGGGACAAACCGGGGAGCTGTTTTTT.

The chain recombines TRBV7-2 with TRBJ2-3; possible D gene TRBD2, 6 bases. This CDR3 comprises 16 residues. V was trimmed by 6 bases and J by 6 bases, leaving 22 bases between them. Looked up from germline, CDR1 is SGHTA and CDR2 is FQGNSA. CDR3 in amino acids: CASRRTYREPVDTQYF. The CDR3 coding sequence is TGTGCCAGCAGGAGGACTTATCGGGAGCCAGTGGATACGCAGTATTTT.

This clonotype occurred a few times. The chain uses TRBV6-1 and TRBJ2-7; D unresolved. V lost 8 bases, J lost 3 bases, and 20 bases lay in between. This CDR3 region has 15 residues. Germline V CDR1 and CDR2: MNHNS, SASEGT. This CDR3 is CASAAWAPSGYEQYF. The CDR3 region has the DNA TGTGCCAGCGCGGCTTGGGCCCCCTCGGGCTACGAGCAGTACTTC.

This clonotype was picked up many times. CDR3 sequence reads: CASSEASPDTQYF. Written as DNA, the CDR3 is TGTGCCAGCAGTGAAGCTAGTCCAGATACGCAGTATTTT. The chain links TRBV6-1 to TRBJ2-3; D gene ambiguous. The germline V gene has CDR1 MNHNS and CDR2 SASEGT. V was cut by 0 bases and J by 4 bases, with 5 bases left in between. The CDR3 is 13 amino acids.

There are a few counts of this clonotype. CDR3 residues: CASSARGPPFRGYTF. The DNA for the CDR3 is TGTGCCAGCAGCGCGCGTGGTCCTCCGTTTCGAGGCTACACCTTC. V is TRBV7-9 and J is TRBJ1-2, with D uncertain. This CDR3 region has 15 residues. CDR1 is SEHNR, CDR2 FQNEAQ, per germline (reference sequence). Trimming cost V 5 bases and J 8 bases, with 21 bases left between them.

This clonotype has a handful of counts. J is TRBJ1-1 and V is TRBV6-2 or TRBV6-3; no clear D gene. CDR3 length: 12 amino acids. The ends were cut back, 7 bases at V and 6 bases at J, with 12 bases in the middle. Germline CDR1 reads MNHEY; CDR2 reads SVGEGT. DNA for the CDR3: TGTGCCAGCACTAATCAAGGCGCTGAAGCTTTCTTT. Protein: CASTNQGAEAFF.

This clonotype was detected a few times. The CDR3 reads CASSHRDYIPDTQYF. In DNA form, the CDR3 reads TGTGCCAGCAGCCACCGGGACTACATTCCAGATACGCAGTATTTT. The chain combines TRBV12-3 or TRBV12-4 with TRBJ2-3; TRBD2 matches 7 bases. The CDR3 is 15 amino acids. J gave up 4 bases and V 6 bases, and 10 bases lay outside the gene matches.

This clonotype was seen a few times. The rearrangement joins TRBV7-2 to TRBJ2-2; D is perhaps TRBD1 (5 bases). The germline V gene encodes CDR1 SGHTA and CDR2 FQGNSA. V was clipped by 5 bases and J by 0 bases, with 7 bases between them. The CDR3 length is 14 residues. Here the CDR3 reads CASSQTANTGELFF. The CDR3 DNA sequence: TGTGCCAGCAGCCAGACAGCGAACACCGGGGAGCTGTTTTTT.

There are a few counts of this clonotype. V usage is TRBV5-1 and J usage is TRBJ2-2; D remains unclear. V was clipped by 4 bases and J by 0 bases, with 13 bases between them. Germline CDR1 reads SGHRS; CDR2 reads YFSETQ. The CDR3 loop spans 16 amino acids. The DNA for the CDR3 is TGCGCCAGCAGCCCCCTGAGGAGCGCGAACACCGGGGAGCTGTTTTTT. Protein sequence: CASSPLRSANTGELFF.

Only a few counts were recorded for this clonotype. V is TRBV28 and J is TRBJ2-7; either TRBD1 or TRBD2 may fit D (5 bases each). The CDR3 loop spans 14 amino acids. The V gene lost 2 bases and the J gene lost 7 bases, with 15 bases spanning the gap. Per the germline V gene, CDR1 is MDHEN and CDR2 is SYDVKM. The CDR3 sequence: CASSLPQGRREQYF. CDR3 bases: TGTGCCAGCAGTTTACCCCAGGGACGGAGGGAGCAGTACTTC. The full variable domain, completed using reference TRBV28 and TRBJ2-7, is DVKVTQSSRYLVKRTGEKVFLECVQDMDHENMFWYRQDPGLGLRLIYFSYDVKMKEKGDIPEGYSVSREKKERFSLILESASTNQTSMYLCASSLPQGRREQYFGPGTRLTVT.

The genes are TRBV7-3 and TRBJ2-1; 8 bases align to TRBD2. Germline CDR1 reads SGHTA; CDR2 reads FQGTGA. V was pared by 6 bases and J by 7 bases, with 8 bases of the junction left unmatched. This CDR3 spans 14 amino acids. The CDR3 DNA reads as TGTGCCAGCAGAGACTCTAGCGGGTTGAATGAGCAGTTCTTC. Translation: CASRDSSGLNEQFF. The variable domain in full, completed from reference TRBV7-3 and TRBJ2-1, reads GAGVSQTPSNKVTEKGKYVELRCDPISGHTALYWYRQSLGQGPEFLIYFQGTGAADDSGLPNDRFFAVRPEGSVSTLKIQRTERGDSAVYLCASRDSSGLNEQFFGPGTRLTVL.

In its sample, this clonotype was seen a few times. V is TRBV12-3 or TRBV12-4 and J is TRBJ2-3; 9 nucleotides line up with TRBD1. The CDR3 sequence is 13 residues long. Trimming at V came to 6 bases and at J to 4 bases, leaving 2 bases not matched to a gene. CDR3 nucleotides: TGTGCCAGCAGGTGGACAGGGGCAGATACGCAGTATTTT. It is translated as CASRWTGADTQYF.

CDR3 coding DNA: TGTGCCAGCAGCCAAGCGGGGTCGGCGTTGTCGCGAGAGACCCAGTACTTC. Residues: CASSQAGSALSRETQYF. The chain uses TRBV14 and TRBJ2-5; a weak D match, TRBD2 (5 bases). The V end was cut by 1 base, the J end by 4 bases, with 19 bases between. CDR1 and CDR2 (germline): SGHDN, FVKESK. CDR3 length: 17 amino acids.

Note on this clonotype: A much larger clonotype is one base distant, so this may be a read error. This CDR3 is missing its conserved last phenylalanine or tryptophan, likely due to a read error. The chain recombines TRBV15 with TRBJ1-5, with TRBD1 identical over 8 bases. The CDR3 covers 16 residues. V shed 0 bases, J shed 7 bases, and the junction held 8 bases outside the gene matches. CDR1 LNHNV and CDR2 YYDKDF come from the germline V gene (reference sequence). The CDR3 region has the DNA TGTGCCACCAGCAGAGATTATGGACAGGGTGAGCAGCCCCAGCATTTG. This codes for CATSRDYGQGEQPQHL.

This clonotype was seen only a few times. J is TRBJ2-4 and V is TRBV5-4; unclear D gene. From germline, CDR1 is SGHNT and CDR2 YYREEE (reference sequence). CDR3 length: 15 amino acids. The V end was cut by 5 bases, the J end by 1 base, with 13 bases between. In nucleotides, the CDR3 is TGTGCCAGCAGGTCAAGCTACGGGGCCAAAAACATTCAGTACTTC. It translates to CASRSSYGAKNIQYF.

This clonotype was counted a few times. The chain carries TRBV2 and TRBJ2-7; perhaps TRBD2 as D (5 bases). V was shortened by 1 base and J by 7 bases, with 8 bases between the two germline ends. This CDR3 has 12 amino acids. Germline CDR1 reads SNHLY; CDR2 reads FYNNEI. CDR3 bases: TGTGCCAGCAGTGAAGGCGGGCGGGAGCAGTACTTC. It encodes CASSEGGREQYF.

This clonotype showed up just a few times. V usage is TRBV30 and J usage is TRBJ2-5; D remains unclear. The CDR3 sequence is 12 residues long. Germline CDR1 is GTSNPN and CDR2 is SVGIG (reference sequence). Trimming pared 2 bases from V and 2 bases from J, leaving 6 bases between. This chain's CDR3 is CAWSRDQETQYF. The CDR3 DNA sequence: TGTGCCTGGAGTAGAGATCAAGAGACCCAGTACTTC.

This clonotype was seen ten or more times. The J gene is TRBJ1-2, the V gene TRBV7-2; 9 bases agree with TRBD1. CDR1 and CDR2 from the germline V gene are SGHTA and FQGNSA. The CDR3 consists of 15 residues. V shed 3 bases and J 6 bases; nucleotides not matched to a gene: 8. The CDR3: CASSFPQGARHGYTF. The CDR3 nucleotides are TGTGCCAGCAGCTTCCCACAGGGGGCGCGACATGGCTACACCTTC.

This clonotype occurred a few times. The chain carries TRBV6-2 or TRBV6-3 and TRBJ1-1; no definite D call. The CDR3 has 13 amino acids. The germline V and J ends were trimmed by 7 bases and 2 bases, with 11 bases remaining between them. Germline-derived CDR1 and CDR2 are MNHEY and SVGEGT. The CDR3 loop reads CASNARGNTEAFF. CDR3 bases: TGTGCCAGCAACGCACGGGGAAACACTGAAGCTTTCTTT.